The clone carrying this T cell receptor beta chain turned up a few times. What it binds is not known. Germline V gene lookup returns CDR1 SGHAT and CDR2 FQNNGV. The CDR3 is 15 amino acids. V was cut by 5 bases and J by 1 base, with 14 bases left in between. Preparation of the TCRbeta library involved a method that used unique molecular identifiers. A single record per CDR3 protein comes from TCRdb applying MiXCR to the PCR reads. The sample shows approximately 190,000 distinct CDR3 sequences, approximately 8% of them seen only once. The data derive from a study of T-cell reconstitution after alpha-beta-depleted transplantation in children. Study-wide results and limits: Alpha-beta T cells about two months after transplant reportedly derived from several hundred expanded graft clones. High day-60 TCRbeta diversity in some patients came from surviving recipient T cells and thymic progenitors. Counts and diversity of T cells one year after transplant came mostly from newly produced T cells.

V is TRBV11-2 and J is TRBJ2-5; D is uncertain. The specimen comprised PBMCs, mostly from graft donor cells, sampled 360 days after TCRalphabeta/CD19-depleted stem cell transplant. This receptor was identified in a male patient aged 2-15 years who had a stem cell transplant for acute myeloid leukemia, so the T cells may come from the graft donor. The CDR3 DNA reads TGTGCCAGCAGCCCCCGCCCCGGCGGCCAAGAGACCCAGTACTTC. The encoded protein is CASSPRPGGQETQYF.